The T cell receptor beta chain under discussion was sequenced for a study of beta chain features in type 1 diabetes. Whole-study findings and limits: Patients with Type 1 diabetes showed moderately but significantly shorter TCRB CDR3s in all four CD4+ subsets. Individuals with type 1 diabetes displayed fewer insertions and more deletions at VDJ junctions.

The germline gives CDR1 MNHEY, CDR2 SMNVEV (reference sequence). CDR3 size: 14 residues. The V gene lost 5 bases and the J gene lost 9 bases, with 14 bases spanning the gap. This clone was detected only a few times. Antigen specificity is unknown. The same CDR3 can be traced to other DNA sequences in this sample. Of the isolated RNA, all was reverse transcribed, and so the sequenced material was expressed TCRB transcripts. For naive, central memory and regulatory T cell samples, reads averaged roughly 4 million. Sequencing used immunoSEQ multiplex PCR; TCRdb keeps in-frame clones, though not all of them. The data contain fewer than 400,000 clones, roughly a tenth of them seen just once; the ten biggest clones take up roughly 0.99%.

Sequenced input: central memory CD4+ T cells from blood. The TCR sequence derives from a man aged 25 to 40 with type 1 diabetes. V is TRBV27 and J is TRBJ1-6; D may be TRBD1 (5 bases). The CDR3 spells CASSVGRGGSPLHF. CDR3 nucleotide sequence: TGTGCCAGCAGTGTGGGGCGCGGGGGTTCACCCCTCCACTTT.